This T cell receptor beta chain originates from a study of T cell repertoires in cytomegalovirus infection. This clonotype was detected many times. The CDR3 sequence is 15 residues long. Germline loops: CDR1 MDHEN, CDR2 SYDVKM. V shed 6 bases and J 4 bases; nucleotides not matched to a gene: 5. TCRdb independently ran MiXCR on the reads; one entry per CDR3 protein. This sample has 250,000 or so distinct CDR3 sequences; approximately 8.3% occur once, and the top ten carry approximately 15%. The chain links TRBV28 to TRBJ2-2; 10 bases agree with TRBD2. The TCR was taken from a human donor in good health (CMV status not recorded). Some clones in this sample may be carry-over from other donors' samples. Input material: PBMCs. CDR3 in amino acids: CASREAGGSTGELFF. For the CDR3, the DNA is TGTGCCAGCAGGGAAGCGGGGGGGTCCACCGGGGAGCTGTTTTTT.